This T cell receptor beta chain emerged from a study of molecular identifiers for immune sequencing clone quantification listed by TCRdb under 2018. Regarding the complete study: For a replicate experiment, RNA from roughly 20,000 or 100,000 naive CD8 T cells was divided into five aliquots, and four of the five aliquots were sequenced. This methods study used CD8 T cells to benchmark TCR RNA copy counting and molecular-identifier clustering-based TCR repertoire sequencing (MIDCIRS).

Overall study results and their limits: Identical TCR molecules sharing a barcode could cause highly expanded clone sizes to be underestimated. Clones above 20 RNA copies held over 97% of molecules in CMV-specific effector cells but under 1% in naive cells. When barcode sub-clustering was not used, chimeric consensus sequences inflated TCR diversity, with chimeras reaching as high as 47%. Modeling gave about 3.2 recovered TCR RNA copies per cell versus approximately 10 by digital PCR, implying roughly 30% capture efficiency. Even against a background of approximately 1 million naive CD8 T cells, spiked-in Jurkat TCR RNA amounting to a single cell's worth was reported to be detectable. Spiked-in Jurkat TCR RNA (approximately 10 copies' worth), which is not part of the donor repertoire, was contained in the naive libraries.

Cut back by 0 bases and 8 bases, the V and J ends lie 11 bases apart. Its CDR3 holds 14 amino acids, cysteine through phenylalanine. Solely the CDR3 DNA is kept, with 42 bases framed from the first base. Taken from the germline V gene, the CDR1 and CDR2 loops are SGHVS and FNYEAQ. Turning to this clonotype: Its antigen target is currently unknown. Nothing much larger sits one base from this clone, and base qualities are not available.

Libraries of naive CD8 T cells were built from approximately 20,000 to 1,000,000 sorted cells, with 10%, 30% or 50% of the purified RNA used. On a BD FACSAria II, naive CD8 T cells were FACS-sorted as CD8+CD4-CCR7+CD45RA+ and collected into RLT Plus buffer. To test detection sensitivity, Jurkat RNA equal to ten TCR copies was added to samples of 20,000-1,000,000 naive CD8 T cells. Enrichment of CD8 T cells was performed with RosetteSep CD8+ T Cell Enrichment Cocktail and Ficoll-Paque, after which ACK red cell lysis was carried out. The library was obtained by PCR. Sequencing was performed on a NextSeq 500. Bulk TCR libraries were generated as previously described, with the TCR primers listed in Table S5 used. The Qiagen AllPrep DNA/RNA kit was used to purify total RNA. Before any analysis, reads coming from multiple sequencing runs of the same library were combined into one pool. As for how the authors treated the data: Only reads with exact TCR constant sequence were kept, trimmed to 150 nt, and grouped by their 12-nt molecular barcodes. Reads inside each barcode group were sub-clustered using a 15% Levenshtein threshold, and a quality-weighted consensus sequence was constructed for each RNA molecule. Non-functional sequences were excluded, and lower-count sequences lying one edit away from another sequence were also excluded. On the basis of fitting two negative binomial distributions, barcode sub-clusters with fewer than 20% of the maximum read count were discarded. TCRdb trimmed public reads at Q25 via fastp, called clones via MiXCR and kept in-frame beta chains. Every entry covers one CDR3 protein and lists the most common genes and DNA from its rows. TCRdb assigned the V and J calls; the authors' analysis was not used. The sample yields approximately 630,000 distinct CDR3 sequences; 25% were counted once. The top ten constitute around 0.78% of the sample.

Sequenced material: naive CD8+ T cells from blood, with Jurkat cell RNA spiked in. Per the publication, the cell subset or site label means: FACS-sorted CD8+CD4-CCR7+CD45RA+ naive T cells. The chain couples TRBV7-6 to TRBJ2-1; no D gene is confidently identified. The sequence derives from a human donor in good health. Some libraries in this study had Jurkat cell RNA spiked in. The CDR3 protein is CASSLAVVADEQFF. The nucleotides are TGTGCCAGCAGCTTAGCTGTGGTGGCGGATGAGCAGTTCTTC.